These 6 T cell receptor beta chains were all obtained from the same sample, sequenced in a study of beta chain features in type 1 diabetes. Study-wide points: Type 1 diabetes patients had TCRB CDR3s that were shorter (moderately but significantly so) in all four CD4+ subsets.

cDNA synthesis used the whole RNA isolate, giving expressed TCRB sequences. The table came from immunoSEQ multiplex PCR; TCRdb's copy has only in-frame clones and leaves some out. The data show 120,000 or so clones, around 17% seen once. The antigens these receptors bind are not known. Material: central memory CD4+ T cells from blood. The receptors derive from a man aged 25 to 45 with type 1 diabetes.

This clone has just a few counts. The gene calls are TRBV11-3 and TRBJ1-1; D gene ambiguous. Germline loops: CDR1 SGHNT, CDR2 YENEEA. There are 16 residues in the CDR3. Deletions cut 1 base from V and 1 base from J, with 13 bases between. The CDR3 is CASSLALLAGNTEAFF. The DNA of the CDR3 is TGTGCCAGCAGCTTAGCTCTCCTGGCAGGGAACACTGAAGCTTTCTTT.

This clone turned up a few times. The rearrangement links TRBV2 to TRBJ2-1; D is perhaps TRBD1 or TRBD2 (6 bases each). The CDR3 is 14 amino acids. Trimming removed 3 bases at V and 7 bases at J, with 13 bases between. Germline loops: CDR1 SNHLY, CDR2 FYNNEI. The CDR3 DNA sequence: TGTGCCAGCAGTGATGGGGGGCCCGGGAATGAGCAGTTCTTC. This encodes CASSDGGPGNEQFF.

The rearrangement joins TRBV29-1 to TRBJ1-2; 7 nucleotides match TRBD1. V dropped 6 bases and J dropped 6; count of bases not matched to a gene: 13. Germline V gene sequence: CDR1 SQVTM, CDR2 ANQGSEA. This CDR3 is 14 amino acids long. The CDR3 nucleotides are TGCAGCGTACGAAAGGGACAGAGGACCGATGGCTACACCTTC. Its protein product is CSVRKGQRTDGYTF. Full variable domain (outside the CDR3, taken from reference TRBV29-1 and TRBJ1-2): SAVISQKPSRDICQRGTSLTIQCQVDSQVTMMFWYRQQPGQSLTLIATANQGSEATYESGFVIDKFPISRPNLTFSTLTVSNMSPEDSSIYLCSVRKGQRTDGYTFGSGTRLTVV.

The rearrangement joins TRBV6-4 to TRBJ1-2, with unresolved D. From germline, CDR1 is MRHNA and CDR2 SNTAGT. The CDR3 has 11 amino acids. V lost 3 bases and J 4 bases, leaving 3 bases between the germline ends. The CDR3 loop is CASSEGYGYTF. In nucleotides, the CDR3 is TGTGCCAGCAGTGAGGGCTATGGCTACACCTTC.

In the case of this clone: Additional DNA sequences in this sample encode the identical CDR3. The CDR3 DNA is TGTGCCAGCTCACCGGGTCGGAACTACGAGCAGTACTTC. It specifies CASSPGRNYEQYF. The rearrangement links TRBV18 to TRBJ2-7; D not resolved. Germline CDR1 and CDR2: KGHSH and LQKENI. The CDR3 has 13 amino acids. V lost 3 bases to trimming and J lost 3 bases, with 9 bases between them.

V is TRBV7-9 and J is TRBJ2-5, with TRBD1 matching 8 bases. CDR3 length: 15 amino acids. V was clipped by 3 bases and J by 2 bases; unmatched bases: 5. From germline, CDR1 is SEHNR and CDR2 FQNEAQ (reference sequence). CDR3 nucleotide sequence: TGTGCCAGCAGCTTCGGACAGGGAGGACAAGAGACCCAGTACTTC. Protein product: CASSFGQGGQETQYF.